The sequence of this T cell receptor (beta chain) was determined in a study of blood T cells in healthy people across ages. With a J-beta primer mix and a sample-barcoded 5' primer, a second PCR ran roughly 7 to 11 cycles. Every sample returned 2.5 million or more CDR3-containing paired-end reads. A single record per CDR3 protein comes from TCRdb applying MiXCR to the 5' RACE reads. Of 980,000 or so distinct CDR3 sequences listed, around 49% are singletons. Total RNA, at least 5 micrograms per sample, was extracted from PBMCs. Germline V gives CDR1 MNHEY, CDR2 SVGAGI. The CDR3 extends over 14 amino acids. Trimming took 0 bases from V and 2 from J, leaving 8 bases between them. Findings and caveats of the study: Estimates of diversity drawn from one million T cells were considered underestimates. Naive T cell percentage and TCR beta diversity correlated strongly.

In its sample, this clonotype was seen a few times. Its cognate antigen is unknown. The chain links TRBV6-5 to TRBJ2-7, with a tentative D call TRBD1 (6 bases). This clonotype was sampled from a man aged 25-40 years in good health. Sequenced sample: blood. CDR3 nucleotides: TGTGCCAGCAGTTACTCGACAGGAACCTACGAGCAGTACTTC. It encodes CASSYSTGTYEQYF.